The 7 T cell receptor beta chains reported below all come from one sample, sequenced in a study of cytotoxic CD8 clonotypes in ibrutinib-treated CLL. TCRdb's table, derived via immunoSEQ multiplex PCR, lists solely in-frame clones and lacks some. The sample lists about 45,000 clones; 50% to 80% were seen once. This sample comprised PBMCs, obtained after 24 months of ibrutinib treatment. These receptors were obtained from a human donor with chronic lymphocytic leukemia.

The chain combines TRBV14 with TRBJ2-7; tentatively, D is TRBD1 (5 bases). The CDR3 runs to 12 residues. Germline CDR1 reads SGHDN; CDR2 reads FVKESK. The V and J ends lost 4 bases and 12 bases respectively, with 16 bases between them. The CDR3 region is CASSLGPGQVYF. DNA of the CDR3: TGTGCCAGCAGCCTGGGCCCAGGGCAGGTGTACTTC.

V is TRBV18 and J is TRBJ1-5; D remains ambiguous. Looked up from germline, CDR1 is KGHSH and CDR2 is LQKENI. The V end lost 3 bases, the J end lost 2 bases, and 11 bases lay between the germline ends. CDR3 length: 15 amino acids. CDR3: CASSPRPVGNQPQHF. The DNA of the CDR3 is TGTGCCAGCTCACCCCGACCCGTCGGCAATCAGCCCCAGCATTTT.

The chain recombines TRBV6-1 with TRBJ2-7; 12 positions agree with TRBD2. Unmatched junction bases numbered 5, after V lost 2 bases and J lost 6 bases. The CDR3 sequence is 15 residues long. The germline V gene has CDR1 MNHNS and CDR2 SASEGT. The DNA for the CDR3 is TGTGCCAGCAGTGAAATGGCTAGCGGGAGGGTCGAGCAGTACTTC. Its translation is CASSEMASGRVEQYF.

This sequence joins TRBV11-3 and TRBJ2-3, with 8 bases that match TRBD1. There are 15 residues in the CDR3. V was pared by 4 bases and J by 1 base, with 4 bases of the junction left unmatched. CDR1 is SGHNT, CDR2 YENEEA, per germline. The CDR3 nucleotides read TGTGCCAGCAGCTCAGGACAGGGCCGCACAGATACGCAGTATTTT. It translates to CASSSGQGRTDTQYF.

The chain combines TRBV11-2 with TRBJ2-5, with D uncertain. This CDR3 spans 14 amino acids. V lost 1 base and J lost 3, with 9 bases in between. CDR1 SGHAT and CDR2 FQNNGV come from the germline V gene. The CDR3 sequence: CASSLGRLEETQYF. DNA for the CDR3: TGTGCCAGCAGCTTAGGAAGGCTGGAAGAGACCCAGTACTTC.

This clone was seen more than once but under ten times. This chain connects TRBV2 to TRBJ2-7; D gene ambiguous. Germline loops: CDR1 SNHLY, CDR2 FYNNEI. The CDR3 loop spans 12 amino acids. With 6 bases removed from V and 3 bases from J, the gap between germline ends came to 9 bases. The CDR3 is CASRPTIYEQYF. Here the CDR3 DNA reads TGTGCCAGCAGGCCGACCATCTACGAGCAGTACTTC.

The CDR3 coding sequence is TGCGCCAGCAGCCAAGAACCCCCCGGGGGGGCCCAAGAGACCCAGTACTTC. As protein: CASSQEPPGGAQETQYF. The chain joins TRBV4-1 to TRBJ2-5; the match to TRBD2 covers 8 bases. The CDR3 covers 17 residues. V gave up 0 bases and J gave up 1 base; unmatched junction bases: 7. Germline V gene lookup returns CDR1 MGHRA and CDR2 YSYEKL.